A single sample gave rise to the 2 T cell receptor beta chains below, sequenced in a study of T cell responses to AZD1222 COVID-19 vaccine. Generated by immunoSEQ multiplex PCR, the TCRdb table keeps only in-frame clones and is missing some. Seen here are 150,000 or so clones, nearly 95% observed once, and the top ten hold about 2.3%. The sample in question was peripheral blood, obtained on day 0 of AZD1222 vaccination. These receptors came from an adult in good health.

CDR3 region: CASSRRGGVNEKLFF. Written as DNA, the CDR3 is TGTGCCAGCAGCCGGCGAGGTGGGGTTAATGAAAAACTGTTTTTT. The chain carries TRBV5-6 and TRBJ1-4; no clear D gene. The CDR3 is 15 residues long. The germline V and J ends were trimmed by 4 bases and 4 bases, with 14 bases remaining between them. CDR1 and CDR2 (germline): SGHDT, YYEEEE.

The rearrangement links TRBV5-3 to TRBJ2-5; weak D call: TRBD2 (5 bases). TRBV5-3 belongs to the ORF category, with a function that is uncertain. V lost 1 base to trimming and J lost 5 bases, with 12 bases between them. This CDR3 region has 14 residues. Here the CDR3 reads CARSLLRVRETQYF. CDR3 DNA sequence: TGTGCCAGAAGCTTGTTGAGGGTTCGGGAGACCCAGTACTTC.